Presented here are 25 T cell receptor beta chains from one specimen sequenced in a study of T cell responses to AZD1222 COVID-19 vaccine. Produced via immunoSEQ multiplex PCR; TCRdb's table is partial and in-frame only. The sample lists approximately 140,000 clones, 80% to 95% occurring once. The source material was peripheral blood, sampled on day 0 of AZD1222 vaccination. Receptors originate from an adult in good health.

The chain recombines TRBV10-3 with TRBJ1-6; the match to TRBD1 covers 8 bases. The V gene end was trimmed by 0 bases and the J gene end by 9 bases; junction bases not matched to a gene: 10. CDR1 and CDR2 (germline): ENHRY, SYGVKD. The CDR3 extends over 17 amino acids. The CDR3 sequence is CAISESNHAQGASPLHF. For the CDR3, the DNA is TGTGCCATCAGTGAGTCGAACCACGCCCAGGGGGCTTCACCCCTCCACTTT.

This clone was recorded once. CDR3 protein: CASILEVGFGNTIYF. The CDR3 nucleotides read TGTGCCAGCATACTAGAGGTCGGGTTCGGAAACACCATATATTTT. The gene calls are TRBV7-8 and TRBJ1-3, with unresolved D. V lost 7 bases to trimming and J lost 4 bases, with 17 bases between them. Germline V gene lookup returns CDR1 SGHVS and CDR2 FQNEAQ. This CDR3 comprises 15 residues.

This chain uses TRBV30 with TRBJ1-6, with 9 nucleotides matching TRBD1. CDR1 and CDR2 (germline): GTSNPN, SVGIG (reference sequence). Germline trimming cut 5 bases from V and 9 bases from J; bases unmatched to any gene: 5. The CDR3 is made up of 13 amino acids. The CDR3 DNA reads TGTGCCTGGTCCGGGGACAGGGCTTCACCCCTCCACTTT. The encoded protein is CAWSGDRASPLHF.

The chain recombines TRBV7-8 with TRBJ2-7; 8 bases map to TRBD1. From germline, CDR1 is SGHVS and CDR2 FQNEAQ. Unmatched junction bases numbered 7, after V lost 0 bases and J lost 3 bases. This CDR3 comprises 16 residues. The CDR3 loop is CASSLAGHRGSYEQYF. As DNA, the CDR3 is TGTGCCAGCAGCTTAGCTGGGCACAGGGGGAGCTACGAGCAGTACTTC.

The rearrangement links TRBV7-9 to TRBJ2-1, with D uncertain. There are 14 residues in the CDR3. CDR1 SEHNR and CDR2 FQNEAQ come from the germline V gene (reference sequence). Trimming took 4 bases from V and 3 from J, leaving 10 bases between them. CDR3 region: CASSSRTGYNEQFF. CDR3 DNA: TGTGCCAGCAGCTCAAGGACGGGCTACAATGAGCAGTTCTTC.

This chain links TRBV6-2 or TRBV6-3 with TRBJ2-3; D possibly corresponds to TRBD2 (5 bases). The CDR3 consists of 15 residues. CDR1 and CDR2 (germline): MNHEY, SVGEGT. The V and J ends lost 8 bases and 1 base respectively, with 16 bases between them. CDR3 amino acids: CASGPGLRGTDTQYF. For the CDR3, the DNA is TGTGCCAGCGGCCCTGGACTGAGAGGCACAGATACGCAGTATTTT.

The CDR3 reads CASSPRRGQTEAFF. The CDR3 DNA follows: TGTGCCAGCAGCCCGCGCAGGGGGCAGACTGAAGCTTTCTTT. The chain couples TRBV3-1 (or the pseudogene TRBV3-2) to TRBJ1-1, with 8 bases lining up with TRBD1. Germline lookup yields CDR1 LGHDT and CDR2 YNNKEL (reference sequence). V lost 4 bases to trimming and J lost 5 bases; unmatched junction nucleotides: 6. CDR3 length: 14 residues.

The CDR3 loop reads CASKGHNPEQYF. CDR3 in DNA: TGTGCCAGTAAGGGCCATAACCCCGAGCAGTACTTC. The J gene is TRBJ2-7, the V gene TRBV19; no reliable D call. Trimming took 7 bases from V and 6 from J, leaving 13 bases between them. Germline-derived CDR1 and CDR2 are LNHDA and SQIVND (reference sequence). The CDR3 loop spans 12 amino acids.

The V call is TRBV19, the J call TRBJ2-1; 10 bases fit TRBD2. This CDR3 has 16 residues. Germline CDR1 reads LNHDA; CDR2 reads SQIVND (reference sequence). V shed 4 bases, J shed 8 bases, and the junction held 11 bases outside the gene matches. As DNA, the CDR3 is TGTGCCAGTAGTACCCTAGCGGGAGAAGACCTGGATGAGCAGTTCTTC. It yields the protein CASSTLAGEDLDEQFF.

The gene calls are TRBV24-1 and TRBJ2-2, with D unclear. V was shortened by 2 bases and J by 5 bases, with 14 bases between the two germline ends. Per germline, CDR1 KGHDR and CDR2 SFDVKD. The CDR3 sequence is 16 residues long. CDR3 nucleotide sequence: TGTGCCACCAGTGATTCCACCGGGTTACGGACCGGGGAGCTGTTTTTT. Translating gives CATSDSTGLRTGELFF.

CDR3 sequence reads: CASSFAGRAYEQYF. Here the CDR3 DNA reads TGTGCCAGCAGCTTTGCCGGGAGGGCCTACGAGCAGTACTTC. The chain recombines TRBV5-5 with TRBJ2-7, with 8 positions matching TRBD2. V gave up 2 bases and J gave up 2 bases; unmatched junction bases: 3. This CDR3 has 14 residues. Germline V lookup: CDR1 SGHKS, CDR2 YYEKEE (reference sequence). Combining the CDR3 with reference TRBV5-5 and TRBJ2-7 gives the whole variable domain DAGVTQSPTHLIKTRGQQVTLRCSPISGHKSVSWYQQVLGQGPQFIFQYYEKEERGRGNFPDRFSARQFPNYSSELNVNALLLGDSALYLCASSFAGRAYEQYFGPGTRLTVT.

The gene calls are TRBV12-5 and TRBJ2-2; 7 nucleotides agree with TRBD1. Germline V gives CDR1 LGHNT, CDR2 FRNRAP. The CDR3 totals 14 residues. V lost 3 bases, J lost 5 bases, and 3 bases stayed unmatched. As DNA, the CDR3 is TGTGCTAGTGGTTTATCAGGGGGAACCGGGGAGCTGTTTTTT. Encoded protein: CASGLSGGTGELFF.

The V gene is TRBV11-2, the J gene TRBJ1-1; D unclear. The CDR3 spans 17 residues. Between the trimmed V and J ends, which lost 1 base and 1 base, there was a span of 16 bases. Germline CDR1 and CDR2: SGHAT and FQNNGV. CDR3 coding DNA: TGTGCCAGCAGCTTAGTCTCTACAGTGAGAACGAACACTGAAGCTTTCTTT. Translating gives CASSLVSTVRTNTEAFF. Filled out from reference TRBV11-2 and TRBJ1-1, the complete variable domain reads EAGVAQSPRYKIIEKRQSVAFWCNPISGHATLYWYQQILGQGPKLLIQFQNNGVVDDSQLPKDRFSAERLKGVDSTLKIQPAKLEDSAVYLCASSLVSTVRTNTEAFFGQGTRLTVV.

The J gene is TRBJ1-1, the V gene TRBV7-2, with D hard to call. Germline lookup yields CDR1 SGHTA and CDR2 FQGNSA. The CDR3 sequence is 13 residues long. The V end lost 1 base, the J end lost 6 bases, and 9 bases lay between the germline ends. CDR3 region: CASSLGRAAEAFF. The CDR3 DNA reads as TGTGCCAGCAGCTTAGGGAGGGCAGCTGAAGCTTTCTTT.

The chain employs TRBV29-1 and TRBJ1-2, with a tentative D call TRBD1 (5 bases). V lost 3 bases and J 14 bases, leaving 7 bases between the germline ends. The CDR3 is 8 amino acids. The germline CDR1 and CDR2 sequences are SQVTM and ANQGSEA. CDR3 sequence reads: CSVERGTF. The CDR3, as DNA: TGCAGCGTTGAGCGGGGGACCTTC.

CDR3 sequence: CATSSWRGQAFF. CDR3 DNA: TGTGCCACCAGCAGTTGGAGGGGGCAAGCTTTCTTT. This chain links TRBV15 with TRBJ1-1; 7 nucleotides align to TRBD1. Trimming removed 3 bases from V and 9 bases from J; junction bases left unmatched: 4. CDR1 and CDR2 from the germline V gene are LNHNV and YYDKDF (reference sequence). The CDR3 covers 12 residues.

CDR3 region: CASSSGANVLTF. CDR3 nucleotide sequence: TGTGCCAGCAGCTCGGGGGCCAACGTCCTGACTTTC. The J gene is TRBJ2-6, the V gene TRBV9; D remains unclear. With 4 bases removed from V and 4 bases from J, the gap between germline ends came to 3 bases. This CDR3 has 12 residues. Looked up from germline, CDR1 is SGDLS and CDR2 is YYNGEE.

The gene calls are TRBV9 and TRBJ2-4, with D unresolved. The CDR3 is 14 residues long. Trimming pared 4 bases from V and 1 base from J, leaving 9 bases between. Germline V gives CDR1 SGDLS, CDR2 YYNGEE. The CDR3 loop is CASSPGSAKNIQYF. In DNA form, the CDR3 reads TGTGCCAGCAGCCCGGGTTCCGCCAAAAACATTCAGTACTTC.

V is TRBV7-2 and J is TRBJ1-1; D possibly corresponds to TRBD1 (5 bases). Trimming removed 5 bases at V and 1 base at J, with 14 bases between. The CDR3 is 15 amino acids. Germline loops: CDR1 SGHTA, CDR2 FQGNSA. CDR3 DNA sequence: TGTGCCAGCAGCCCGGTGGGGGATCCGAACACTGAAGCTTTCTTT. It translates to CASSPVGDPNTEAFF.

This clone has only one observation. The chain uses TRBV28 and TRBJ1-2; TRBD1 matches at 7 bases. The CDR3 is 16 residues long. In germline, CDR1 is MDHEN, CDR2 SYDVKM. The trim removed 9 bases at V and 5 bases at J, leaving 18 bases unmatched. This CDR3 reads CASSGTDYPRGYGYTF. The DNA for the CDR3 is TGTGCCAGTTCCGGGACAGACTACCCAAGGGGGTATGGCTACACCTTC.

The chain uses TRBV30 and TRBJ1-5; TRBD1 agrees at 9 bases. V shed 2 bases, J shed 2 bases, and the junction held 1 base outside the gene matches. Germline V gene sequence: CDR1 GTSNPN, CDR2 SVGIG (reference sequence). The CDR3 spans 14 residues. The CDR3: CAWSRTGGNQPQHF. CDR3 bases: TGTGCCTGGAGTCGGACAGGGGGCAATCAGCCCCAGCATTTT.

The chain carries TRBV6-1 and TRBJ1-2, with D possibly TRBD1 on 6 matching bases. This CDR3 is 14 amino acids long. Looked up from germline, CDR1 is MNHNS and CDR2 is SASEGT. The V end lost 2 bases, the J end lost 3 bases, and 10 bases lay between the germline ends. As DNA, the CDR3 is TGTGCCAGCAGTGAACAGACAGGCTACTATGGCTACACCTTC. Its protein product is CASSEQTGYYGYTF.

The chain is built from TRBV30 and TRBJ1-2; D gene uncertain. The V gene's germline CDR1 is GTSNPN and CDR2 SVGIG (reference sequence). This CDR3 is built from 11 residues. V was shortened by 2 bases and J by 13 bases, with 14 bases between the two germline ends. For the CDR3, the DNA is TGTGCCTGGAGTTTTGGAGGCTCCCGCACCTTC. Its protein product is CAWSFGGSRTF.

The gene calls are TRBV6-5 and TRBJ2-7; D might be TRBD1 (5 bases). The CDR3 covers 14 residues. Trimming took 2 bases from V and 7 from J, leaving 15 bases between them. Germline V gene sequence: CDR1 MNHEY, CDR2 SVGAGI. This CDR3 reads CASSYGFRAKEQYF. CDR3 DNA: TGTGCCAGCAGTTACGGATTCAGGGCTAAGGAGCAGTACTTC.

The rearrangement uses TRBV18 and TRBJ1-2, with a tentative D call TRBD1 (5 bases). In germline, CDR1 is KGHSH, CDR2 LQKENI. This CDR3 is built from 15 residues. V was clipped by 4 bases and J by 2 bases, with 14 bases between them. The CDR3 region is CASSQLGGENYGYTF. The CDR3 region has the DNA TGTGCCAGCTCACAACTTGGGGGGGAGAACTATGGCTACACCTTC.